One T cell receptor (beta chain) is described in this entry. Its target is not known. Germline lookup yields CDR1 SGHTA and CDR2 FQGTGA. The junction had 12 bases not matched to a gene; V was cut back by 5 bases and J by 7 bases. The CDR3 is 16 residues long. In the PCR, 60 Vbeta and 13 Jbeta primers were used. Some clones are missing from TCRdb's copy, which holds only in-frame ones; the method was immunoSEQ multiplex PCR. The profile shows 200,000 to 250,000 clones, 82% of them singletons. The data belong to a study of cytomegalovirus exposure and HLA in healthy donors. Study-wide results and caveats: In a later analysis, approximately 18,000 TCR beta sequences were associated with HLA alleles at 0.05 false discovery rate. Confirmation in vitro established that a few CMV-associated chains were specific for CMV antigens.

The gene calls are TRBV7-3 and TRBJ2-1, with 9 positions matching TRBD2. The TCR originated in a middle-aged woman in good health and CMV-seropositive. The source material was PBMCs. CDR3 coding DNA: TGTGCCAGCAGCCCCCTAGGGACTAGCTACGGGAATGAGCAGTTCTTC. Protein product: CASSPLGTSYGNEQFF.